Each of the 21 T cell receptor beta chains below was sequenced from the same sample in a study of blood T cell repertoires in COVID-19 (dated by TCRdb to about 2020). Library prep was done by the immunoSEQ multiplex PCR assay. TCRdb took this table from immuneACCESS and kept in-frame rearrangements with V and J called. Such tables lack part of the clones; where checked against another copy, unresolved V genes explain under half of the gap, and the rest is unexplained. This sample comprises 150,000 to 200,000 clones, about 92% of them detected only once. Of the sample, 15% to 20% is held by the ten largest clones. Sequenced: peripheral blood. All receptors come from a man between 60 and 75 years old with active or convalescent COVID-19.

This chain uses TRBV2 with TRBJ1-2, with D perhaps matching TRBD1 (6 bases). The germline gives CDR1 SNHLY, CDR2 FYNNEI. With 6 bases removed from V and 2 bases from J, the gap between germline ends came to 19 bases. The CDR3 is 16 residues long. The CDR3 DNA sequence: TGTGCCAGCAGGATAAACTCCGTGGGACAAAACTATGGCTACACCTTC. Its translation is CASRINSVGQNYGYTF.

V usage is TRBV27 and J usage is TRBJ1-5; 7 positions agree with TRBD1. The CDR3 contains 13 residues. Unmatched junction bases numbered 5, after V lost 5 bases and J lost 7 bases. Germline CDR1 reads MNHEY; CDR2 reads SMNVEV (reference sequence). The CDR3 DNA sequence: TGTGCCAGCAGTCTTAACAGGGGCCAGCCCCAGCATTTT. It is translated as CASSLNRGQPQHF.

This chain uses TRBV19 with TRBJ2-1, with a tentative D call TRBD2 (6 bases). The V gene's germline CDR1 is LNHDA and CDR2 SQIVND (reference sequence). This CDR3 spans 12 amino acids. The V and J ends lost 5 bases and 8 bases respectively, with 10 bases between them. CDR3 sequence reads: CASSWGVDEQFF. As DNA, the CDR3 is TGTGCCAGTAGTTGGGGGGTCGATGAGCAGTTCTTC.

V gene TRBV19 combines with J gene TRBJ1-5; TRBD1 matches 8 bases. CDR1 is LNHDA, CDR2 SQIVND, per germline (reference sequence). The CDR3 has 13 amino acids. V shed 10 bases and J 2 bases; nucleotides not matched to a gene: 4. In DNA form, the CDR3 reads TGTGCCACTACGACAGGGGGCAATCAGCCCCAGCATTTT. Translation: CATTTGGNQPQHF.

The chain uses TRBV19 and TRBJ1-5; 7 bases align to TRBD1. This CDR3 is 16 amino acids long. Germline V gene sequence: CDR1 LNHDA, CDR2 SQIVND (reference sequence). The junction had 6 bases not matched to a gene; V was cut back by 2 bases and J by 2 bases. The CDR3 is CASSIQGVVGNQPQHF. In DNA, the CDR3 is TGTGCCAGTAGTATACAGGGGGTGGTTGGCAATCAGCCCCAGCATTTT.

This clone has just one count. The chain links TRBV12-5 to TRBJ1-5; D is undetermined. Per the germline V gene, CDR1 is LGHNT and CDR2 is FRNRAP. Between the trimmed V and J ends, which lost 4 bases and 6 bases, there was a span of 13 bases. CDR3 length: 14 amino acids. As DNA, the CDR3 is TGTGCTAGTGGTTCCCGCCTAGTAGGTCAGCCCCAGCATTTT. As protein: CASGSRLVGQPQHF.

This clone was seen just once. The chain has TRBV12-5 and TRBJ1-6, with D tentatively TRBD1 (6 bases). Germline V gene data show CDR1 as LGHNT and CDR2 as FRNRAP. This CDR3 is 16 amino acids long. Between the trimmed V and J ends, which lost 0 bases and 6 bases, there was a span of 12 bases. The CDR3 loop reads CASGLVDGRGNSPLHF. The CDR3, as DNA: TGTGCTAGTGGTTTGGTAGATGGCAGGGGTAATTCACCCCTCCACTTT.

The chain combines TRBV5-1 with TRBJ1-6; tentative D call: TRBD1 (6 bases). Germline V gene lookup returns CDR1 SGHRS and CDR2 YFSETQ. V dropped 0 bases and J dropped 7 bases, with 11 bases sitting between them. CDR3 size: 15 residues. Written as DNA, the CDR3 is TGCGCCAGCAGCTTGGTAGGCCAGGGGAATTCACCCCTCCACTTT. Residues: CASSLVGQGNSPLHF.

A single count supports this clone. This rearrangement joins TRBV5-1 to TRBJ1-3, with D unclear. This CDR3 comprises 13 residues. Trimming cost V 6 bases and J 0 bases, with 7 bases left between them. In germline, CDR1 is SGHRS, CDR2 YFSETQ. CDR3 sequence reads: CASKQSSGNTIYF. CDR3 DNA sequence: TGCGCCAGCAAACAGAGCTCTGGAAACACCATATATTTT.

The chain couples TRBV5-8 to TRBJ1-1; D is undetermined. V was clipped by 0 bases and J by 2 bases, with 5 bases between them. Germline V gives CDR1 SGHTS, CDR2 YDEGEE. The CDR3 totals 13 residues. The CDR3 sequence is CASSLETNTEAFF. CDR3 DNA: TGTGCCAGCAGCTTGGAGACAAACACTGAAGCTTTCTTT. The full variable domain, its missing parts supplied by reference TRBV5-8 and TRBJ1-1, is EAGVTQSPTHLIKTRGQQATLRCSPISGHTSVYWYQQALGLGLQFLLWYDEGEERNRGNFPPRFSGRQFPNYSSELNVNALELEDSALYLCASSLETNTEAFFGQGTRLTVV.

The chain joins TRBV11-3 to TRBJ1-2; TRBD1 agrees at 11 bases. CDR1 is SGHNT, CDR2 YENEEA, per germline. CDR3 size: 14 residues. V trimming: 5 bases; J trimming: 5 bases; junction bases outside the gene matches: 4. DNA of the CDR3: TGTGCCAGCAGCCCCGGGACAGGGGGGTATGGCTACACCTTC. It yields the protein CASSPGTGGYGYTF.

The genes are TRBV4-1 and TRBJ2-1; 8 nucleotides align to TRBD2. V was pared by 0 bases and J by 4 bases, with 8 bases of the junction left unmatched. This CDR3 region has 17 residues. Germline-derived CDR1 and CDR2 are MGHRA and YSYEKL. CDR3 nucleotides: TGCGCCAGCAGCCAAGATAGGGGCGGGGGGCAGTACAATGAGCAGTTCTTC. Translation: CASSQDRGGGQYNEQFF.

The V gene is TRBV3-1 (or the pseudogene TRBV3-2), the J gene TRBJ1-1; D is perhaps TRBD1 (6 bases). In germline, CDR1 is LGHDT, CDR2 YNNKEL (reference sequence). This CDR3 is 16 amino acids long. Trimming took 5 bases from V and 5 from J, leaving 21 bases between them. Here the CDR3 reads CASSARGGPGLTEAFF. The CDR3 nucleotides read TGTGCCAGCAGCGCGAGAGGGGGTCCGGGGTTGACTGAAGCTTTCTTT.

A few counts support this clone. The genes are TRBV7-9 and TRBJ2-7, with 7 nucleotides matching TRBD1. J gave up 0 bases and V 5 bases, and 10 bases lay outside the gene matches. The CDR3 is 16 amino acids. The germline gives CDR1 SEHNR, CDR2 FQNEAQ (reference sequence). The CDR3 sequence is CASSLRTGSNSYEQYF. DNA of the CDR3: TGTGCCAGCAGCCTCCGGACAGGTTCGAACTCCTACGAGCAGTACTTC. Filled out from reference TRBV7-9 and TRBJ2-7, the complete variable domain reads DTGVSQNPRHKITKRGQNVTFRCDPISEHNRLYWYRQTLGQGPEFLTYFQNEAQLEKSRLLSDRFSAERPKGSFSTLEIQRTEQGDSAMYLCASSLRTGSNSYEQYFGPGTRLTVT.

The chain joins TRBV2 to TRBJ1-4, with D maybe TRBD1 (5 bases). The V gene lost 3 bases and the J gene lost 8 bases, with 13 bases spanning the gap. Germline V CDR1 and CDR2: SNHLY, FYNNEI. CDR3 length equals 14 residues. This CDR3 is CASSEGTQEEKLFF. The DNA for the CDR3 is TGTGCCAGCAGTGAGGGGACTCAGGAGGAAAAACTGTTTTTT.

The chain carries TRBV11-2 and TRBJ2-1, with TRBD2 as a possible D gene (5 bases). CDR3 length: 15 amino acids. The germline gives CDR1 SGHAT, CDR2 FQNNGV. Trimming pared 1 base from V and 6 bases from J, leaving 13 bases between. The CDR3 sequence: CASSLAGLNSNEQFF. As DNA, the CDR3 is TGTGCCAGCAGCTTAGCCGGACTTAATTCCAATGAGCAGTTCTTC.

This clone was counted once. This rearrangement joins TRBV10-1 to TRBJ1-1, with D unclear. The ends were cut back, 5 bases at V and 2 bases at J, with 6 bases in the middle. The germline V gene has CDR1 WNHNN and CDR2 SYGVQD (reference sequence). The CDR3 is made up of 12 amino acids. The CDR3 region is CASSYKNTEAFF. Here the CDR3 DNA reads TGCGCCAGCAGTTACAAAAACACTGAAGCTTTCTTT.

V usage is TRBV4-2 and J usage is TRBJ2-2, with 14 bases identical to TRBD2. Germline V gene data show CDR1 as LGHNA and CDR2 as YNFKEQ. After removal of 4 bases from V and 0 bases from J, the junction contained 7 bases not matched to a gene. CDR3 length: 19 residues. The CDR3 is CASSRGTSGGRPNTGELFF. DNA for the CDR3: TGTGCCAGCAGCCGTGGGACTAGCGGGGGACGACCGAACACCGGGGAGCTGTTTTTT.

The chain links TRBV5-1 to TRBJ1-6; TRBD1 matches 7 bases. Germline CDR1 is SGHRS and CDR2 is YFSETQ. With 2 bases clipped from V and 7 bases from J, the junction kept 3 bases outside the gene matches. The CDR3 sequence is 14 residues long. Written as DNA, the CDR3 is TGCGCCAGCAGCTTCGACAGGGAAAATTCACCCCTCCACTTT. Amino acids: CASSFDRENSPLHF. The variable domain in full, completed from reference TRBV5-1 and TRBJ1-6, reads KAGVTQTPRYLIKTRGQQVTLSCSPISGHRSVSWYQQTPGQGLQFLFEYFSETQRNKGNFPGRFSGRQFSNSRSEMNVSTLELGDSALYLCASSFDRENSPLHFGNGTRLTVT.

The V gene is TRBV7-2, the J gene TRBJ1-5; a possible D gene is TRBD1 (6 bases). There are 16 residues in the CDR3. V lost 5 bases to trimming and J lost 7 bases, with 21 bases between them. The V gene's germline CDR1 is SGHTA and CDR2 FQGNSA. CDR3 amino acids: CASSQEGGGAGQPQHF. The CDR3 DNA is TGTGCCAGCAGCCAAGAAGGCGGGGGCGCAGGACAGCCCCAGCATTTT.

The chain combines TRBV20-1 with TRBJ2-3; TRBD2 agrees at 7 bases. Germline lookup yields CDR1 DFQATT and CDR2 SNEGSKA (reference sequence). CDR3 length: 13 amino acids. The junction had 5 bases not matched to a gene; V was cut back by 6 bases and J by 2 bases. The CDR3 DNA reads TGCAGTGCCAGTACTAGCGTCACAGATACGCAGTATTTT. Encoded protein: CSASTSVTDTQYF.